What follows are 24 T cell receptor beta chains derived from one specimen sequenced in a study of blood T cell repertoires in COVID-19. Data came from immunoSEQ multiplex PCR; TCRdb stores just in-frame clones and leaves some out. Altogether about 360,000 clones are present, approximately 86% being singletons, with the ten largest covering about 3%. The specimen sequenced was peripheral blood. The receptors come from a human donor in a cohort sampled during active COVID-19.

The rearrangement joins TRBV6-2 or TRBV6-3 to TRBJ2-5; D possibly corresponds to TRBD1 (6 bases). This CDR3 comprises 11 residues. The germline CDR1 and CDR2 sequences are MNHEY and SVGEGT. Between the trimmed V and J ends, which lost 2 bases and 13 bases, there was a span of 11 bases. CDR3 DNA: TGTGCCAGCAGTTACGGGCTACAGGGGTACTTC. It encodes CASSYGLQGYF.

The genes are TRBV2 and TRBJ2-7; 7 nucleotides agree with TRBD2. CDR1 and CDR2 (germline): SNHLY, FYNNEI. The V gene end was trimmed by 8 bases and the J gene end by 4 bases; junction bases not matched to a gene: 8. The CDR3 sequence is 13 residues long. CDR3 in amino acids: CASCAGEVYEQYF. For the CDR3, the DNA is TGTGCCAGCTGCGCGGGAGAAGTTTACGAGCAGTACTTC.

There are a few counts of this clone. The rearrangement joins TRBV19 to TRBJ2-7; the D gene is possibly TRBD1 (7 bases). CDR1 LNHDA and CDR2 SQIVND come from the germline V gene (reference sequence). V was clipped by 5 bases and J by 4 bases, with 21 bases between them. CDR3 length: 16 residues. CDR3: CASSPIGGGQTYEQYF. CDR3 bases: TGTGCCAGTAGTCCCATCGGAGGGGGACAGACATACGAGCAGTACTTC.

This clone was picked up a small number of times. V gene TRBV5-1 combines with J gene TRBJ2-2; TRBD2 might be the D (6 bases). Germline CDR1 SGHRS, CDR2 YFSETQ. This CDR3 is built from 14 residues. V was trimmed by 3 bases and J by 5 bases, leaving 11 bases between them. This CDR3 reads CASSWSGGTGELFF. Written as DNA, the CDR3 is TGCGCCAGCAGCTGGTCTGGAGGGACCGGGGAGCTGTTTTTT.

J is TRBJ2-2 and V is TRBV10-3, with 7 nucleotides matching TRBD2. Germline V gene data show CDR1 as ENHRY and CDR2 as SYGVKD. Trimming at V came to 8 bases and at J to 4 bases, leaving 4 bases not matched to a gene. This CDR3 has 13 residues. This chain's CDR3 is CAIGGGGTGELFF. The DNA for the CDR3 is TGTGCCATCGGTGGGGGGGGCACCGGGGAGCTGTTTTTT.

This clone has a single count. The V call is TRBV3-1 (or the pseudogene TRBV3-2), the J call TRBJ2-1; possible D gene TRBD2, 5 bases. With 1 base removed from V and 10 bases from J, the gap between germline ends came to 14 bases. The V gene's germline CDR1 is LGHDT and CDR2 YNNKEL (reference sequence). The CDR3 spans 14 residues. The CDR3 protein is CASSQAGGQREQFF. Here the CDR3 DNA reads TGTGCCAGCAGCCAAGCCGGAGGTCAGAGAGAGCAGTTCTTC.

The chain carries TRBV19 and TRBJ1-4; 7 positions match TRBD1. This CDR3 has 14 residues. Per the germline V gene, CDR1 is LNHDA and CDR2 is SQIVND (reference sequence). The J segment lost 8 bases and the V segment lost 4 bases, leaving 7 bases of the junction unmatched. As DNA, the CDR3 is TGTGCCAGTAGTACAGGGGGAGGCGACGAAAAACTGTTTTTT. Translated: CASSTGGGDEKLFF.

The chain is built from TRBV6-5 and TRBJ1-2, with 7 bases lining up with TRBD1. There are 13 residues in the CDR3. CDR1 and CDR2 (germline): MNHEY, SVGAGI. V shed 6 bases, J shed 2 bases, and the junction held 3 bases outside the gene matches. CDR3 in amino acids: CASRQGDNYGYTF. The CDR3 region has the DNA TGTGCCAGCAGGCAGGGGGACAACTATGGCTACACCTTC.

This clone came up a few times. This chain's CDR3 is CASSLFRGDSNQPQHF. The CDR3 nucleotides read TGTGCCAGCAGCTTATTTCGTGGAGATAGCAATCAGCCCCAGCATTTT. The chain joins TRBV5-6 to TRBJ1-5; D ambiguous. The CDR3 contains 16 residues. Trimming stripped 2 bases from V and 0 bases from J, with 12 bases between. Germline values: CDR1 SGHDT, CDR2 YYEEEE.

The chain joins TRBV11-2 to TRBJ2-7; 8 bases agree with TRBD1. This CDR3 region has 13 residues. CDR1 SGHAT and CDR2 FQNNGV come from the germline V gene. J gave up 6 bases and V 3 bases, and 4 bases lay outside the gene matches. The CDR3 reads CASSFFRGREQYF. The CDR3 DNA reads TGTGCCAGCAGCTTCTTCAGGGGGCGCGAGCAGTACTTC.

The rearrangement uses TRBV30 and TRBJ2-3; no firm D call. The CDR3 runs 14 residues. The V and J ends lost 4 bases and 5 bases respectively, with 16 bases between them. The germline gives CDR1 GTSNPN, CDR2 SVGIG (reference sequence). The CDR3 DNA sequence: TGTGCCTGGATTTTTCCGGGTGCCGAAGATACGCAGTATTTT. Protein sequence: CAWIFPGAEDTQYF.

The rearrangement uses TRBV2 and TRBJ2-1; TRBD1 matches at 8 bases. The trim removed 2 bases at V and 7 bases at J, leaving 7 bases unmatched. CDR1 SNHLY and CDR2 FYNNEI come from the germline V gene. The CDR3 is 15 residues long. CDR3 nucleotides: TGTGCCAGCAGTGAATATCGGGACAGGCGGAATGAGCAGTTCTTC. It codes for CASSEYRDRRNEQFF.

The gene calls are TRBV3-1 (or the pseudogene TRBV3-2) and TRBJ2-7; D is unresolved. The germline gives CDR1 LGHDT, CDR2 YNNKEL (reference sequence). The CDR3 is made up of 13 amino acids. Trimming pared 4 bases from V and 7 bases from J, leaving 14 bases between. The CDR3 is CASSREEAAEQYF. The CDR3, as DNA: TGTGCCAGCAGCCGTGAAGAGGCAGCTGAGCAGTACTTC.

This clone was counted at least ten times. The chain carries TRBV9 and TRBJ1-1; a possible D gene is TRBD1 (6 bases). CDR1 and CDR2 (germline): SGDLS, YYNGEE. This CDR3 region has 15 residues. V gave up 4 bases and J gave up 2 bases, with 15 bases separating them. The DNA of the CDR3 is TGTGCCAGCAGCCCCCGAAGGGGGGGAAACACTGAAGCTTTCTTT. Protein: CASSPRRGGNTEAFF.

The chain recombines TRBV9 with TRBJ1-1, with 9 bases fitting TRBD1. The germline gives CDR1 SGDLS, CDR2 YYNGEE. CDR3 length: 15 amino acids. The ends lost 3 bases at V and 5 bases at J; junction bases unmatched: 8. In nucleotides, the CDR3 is TGTGCCAGCAGCGCACAGGGGGCGAGGAAAACTGAAGCTTTCTTT. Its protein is CASSAQGARKTEAFF.

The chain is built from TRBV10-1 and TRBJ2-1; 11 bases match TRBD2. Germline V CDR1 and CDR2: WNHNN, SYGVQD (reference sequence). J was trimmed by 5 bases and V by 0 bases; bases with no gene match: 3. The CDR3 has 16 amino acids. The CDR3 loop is CASSESKGLADNEQFF. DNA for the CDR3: TGCGCCAGCAGTGAGTCGAAGGGACTAGCGGACAATGAGCAGTTCTTC.

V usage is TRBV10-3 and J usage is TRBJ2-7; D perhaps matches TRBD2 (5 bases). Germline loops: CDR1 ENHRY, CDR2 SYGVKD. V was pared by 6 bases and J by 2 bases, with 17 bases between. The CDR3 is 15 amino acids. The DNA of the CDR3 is TGTGCCATCAGGAGCGGACCCCGGGCAACCTACGAGCAGTACTTC. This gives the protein CAIRSGPRATYEQYF.

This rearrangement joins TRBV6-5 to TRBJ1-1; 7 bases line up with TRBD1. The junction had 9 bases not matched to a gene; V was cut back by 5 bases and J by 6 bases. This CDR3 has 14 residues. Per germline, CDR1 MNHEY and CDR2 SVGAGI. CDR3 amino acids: CASSQRQGSAEAFF. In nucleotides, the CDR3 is TGTGCCAGCAGTCAAAGACAGGGTAGTGCTGAAGCTTTCTTT.

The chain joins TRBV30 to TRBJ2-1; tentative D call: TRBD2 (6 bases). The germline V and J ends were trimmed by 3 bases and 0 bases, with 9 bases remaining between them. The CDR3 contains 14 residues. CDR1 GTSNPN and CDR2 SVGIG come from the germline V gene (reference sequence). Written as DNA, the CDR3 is TGTGCCTGGAGCCGGGGGAGCTCCTACAATGAGCAGTTCTTC. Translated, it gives CAWSRGSSYNEQFF.

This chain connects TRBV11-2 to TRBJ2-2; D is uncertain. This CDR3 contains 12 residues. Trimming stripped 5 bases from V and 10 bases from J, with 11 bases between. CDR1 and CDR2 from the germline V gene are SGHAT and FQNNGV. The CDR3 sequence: CASSTPREELFF. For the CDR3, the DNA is TGTGCCAGCAGCACCCCCCGAGAGGAGCTGTTTTTT.

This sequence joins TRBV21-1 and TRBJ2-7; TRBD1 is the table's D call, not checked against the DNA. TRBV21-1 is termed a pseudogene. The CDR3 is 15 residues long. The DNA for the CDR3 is TGTGCCAGCAGCAAAGGGCCGTGGGCCCTCTACGAGCAGTACTTC. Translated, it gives CASSKGPWALYEQYF.

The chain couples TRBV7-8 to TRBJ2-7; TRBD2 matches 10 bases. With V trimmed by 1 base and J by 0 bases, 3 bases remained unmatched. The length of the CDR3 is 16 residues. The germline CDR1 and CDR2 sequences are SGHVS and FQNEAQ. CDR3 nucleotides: TGTGCCAGCAGCTTAGAAGCGGGGGGGAGCTCCTACGAGCAGTACTTC. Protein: CASSLEAGGSSYEQYF.

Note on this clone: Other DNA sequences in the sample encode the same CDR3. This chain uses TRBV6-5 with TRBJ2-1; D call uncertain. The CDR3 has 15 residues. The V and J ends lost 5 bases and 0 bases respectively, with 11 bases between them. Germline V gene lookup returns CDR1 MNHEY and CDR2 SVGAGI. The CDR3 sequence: CASSRDLSSYNEQFF. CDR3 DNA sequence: TGTGCCAGCAGTAGAGATTTGAGCTCCTACAATGAGCAGTTCTTC.

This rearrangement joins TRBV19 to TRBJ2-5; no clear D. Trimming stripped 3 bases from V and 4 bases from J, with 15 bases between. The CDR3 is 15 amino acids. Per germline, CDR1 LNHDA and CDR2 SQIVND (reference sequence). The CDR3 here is CASSIARGPPETQYF. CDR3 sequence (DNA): TGTGCCAGTAGTATCGCCCGCGGCCCCCCAGAGACCCAGTACTTC.